Listed below are T cell receptor beta chains from one sample, sequenced in a study of cytomegalovirus exposure and HLA in healthy donors. Profiled with immunoSEQ multiplex PCR; TCRdb holds only in-frame clones, not every one. The sample lists about 140,000 clones, 76% occurring once. The sample consisted of PBMCs. Receptors were obtained from a man aged 18 to 29 in good health and CMV-seronegative. Both conserved end residues are trimmed from each CDR3. Clone size is shown for a subset of rows, as once, few, many or a class of expanded clone.

>few|TRBJ1-2|TRBV2
ASSEDHMGGGGYT
>NA|TRBJ2-2|TRBV6-1
ASSGQGYGELF
>NA|TRBJ1-2|TRBV19
ASSPRGGGVGGYT
>NA|TRBJ2-7|TRBV9
ASSVGDTVYEQY
>NA|TRBJ2-7|TRBV9
ASSGTGGLYEQY
>NA|TRBJ2-1|TRBV6-5
ASTAGGYNEQF
>NA|TRBJ2-1|TRBV5-1
ASMVGVGRGDNEQF
>NA|TRBJ2-6|TRBV2
ASSHTAGPAGA
>once|TRBJ2-2|TRBV7-2
ASSSRGRPRTGELF
>NA|TRBJ1-1|TRBV28
ASGNPGRRRGTEAF
>NA|TRBJ2-2|TRBV5-4
ASSSHLAPNTGELF
>few|TRBJ2-1|TRBV28
ASGTVYNEQF
>NA|TRBJ2-4|TRBV7-2
ASSRGQGWYIQY
>few|TRBJ2-7|TRBV9
ASSVGTSGGNTYEQY
>NA|TRBJ1-2|TRBV19
ASSIPGVGGYT
>NA|TRBJ1-1|TRBV30
AWSASRGTEAF
>NA|TRBJ2-5|TRBV7-9
ASSRITLRDAKAETQY
>NA|TRBJ2-1|TRBV7-2
ASSHGLAGSGQF
>few|TRBJ2-2|TRBV27
ASSFPRDSSNTGELF
>NA|TRBJ2-7|TRBV9
ASSATGQGSYEQY
>NA|TRBJ2-3|TRBV19
ASSILAGGTPDTQY
>few|TRBJ1-1|TRBV5-6
ASSLDENEAF
>NA|TRBJ1-1|TRBV2
ASSEAAGTGAMNTEAF
>medium-sized|TRBJ1-5|TRBV6-4
ASSVQAQH
>NA|TRBJ1-4|TRBV28
ASQTGGFNEKLF
>NA|TRBJ1-5|TRBV19
ASSIRDSNQPQH
>NA|TRBJ2-2|TRBV6-5
ASSYEQGNTGELF
>NA|TRBJ2-2|TRBV6-5
ASRLANTGELF
>NA|TRBJ2-1|TRBV6-4
ASSETIQETSYTNEQF
>NA|TRBJ2-7|TRBV2
ASIPDRGVGEQY
>NA|TRBJ1-2|TRBV4-1
ASSQEGWGGNYGYT
>NA|TRBJ2-7|TRBV5-1
ASSLGAGGGYEQY
>NA|TRBJ2-5|TRBV6-5
ASYDHRDSSEY
>few|TRBJ2-1|TRBV7-3
ASSHGVAGASEQF
>NA|TRBJ1-1|TRBV11-2
ASSPRGPTEAF
>NA|TRBJ1-2|TRBV27
ASSFDRGYGYT
>NA|TRBJ1-2|TRBV19
ASRHRDRAYGYT
>NA|TRBJ2-7|TRBV2
ASSEVAYEQY
>NA|TRBJ2-7|TRBV4-1
ASSWNRTHEQY
>NA|TRBJ2-1|TRBV27
ASSLGLAGVGEQF
>NA|TRBJ2-7|TRBV30
AWSPDRVTYEQY
>NA|TRBJ2-7|TRBV5-1
ASSLVRGIGGMSSYEQY
>NA|TRBJ2-2|TRBV10-1
ASAPRAGSRELF
>NA|TRBJ2-7|TRBV2
ASSLQVVGLYEQY
>NA|TRBJ2-7|TRBV19
ASSTFLAVSSYEQY
>NA|TRBJ1-5|TRBV7-9
ASSFGQEPQH
>NA|TRBJ1-3|TRBV14
ASSEDTRFISGNTIY
>once|TRBJ2-5|TRBV13
ASSLAGAGETQY
>once|TRBJ2-7|TRBV15
ATSKGGQTPYEQY
>NA|TRBJ1-2|TRBV18
ASSLGTEEYGYT
>NA|TRBJ1-4|TRBV5-1
ASSSKGRTVGREKLF
>NA|TRBJ2-3|TRBV7-2
ASSPRLVTDTQY
>NA|TRBJ2-7|TRBV5-6
ASSLVSLSSYEQY
>NA|TRBJ1-4|TRBV19
ASSIMGRVGGEKLF
>NA|TRBJ1-1|TRBV29-1
SVERGSGVEAF